The 19 T cell receptor beta chains in this list originate from one sample, sequenced in a study of blood T cells in healthy people across ages. Next came a second PCR, run for about 6 to 12 cycles, which used a sample-barcoded 5' primer along with a J-beta primer mix. A single record per CDR3 protein comes from TCRdb applying MiXCR to the 5' RACE reads. The sample lists 800,000 to 900,000 distinct CDR3 sequences; 62% were seen once. The specimen was blood. The source is a young man in good health.

This clonotype was counted a few times. J is TRBJ2-6 and V is TRBV24-1, with D unclear. Trimming took 9 bases from V and 2 from J, leaving 7 bases between them. Germline CDR1 KGHDR, CDR2 SFDVKD. The CDR3 totals 13 residues. This chain's CDR3 is CATGFPGANVLTF. The CDR3 DNA is TGTGCCACCGGCTTTCCTGGGGCCAACGTCCTGACTTTC.

V usage is TRBV7-9 and J usage is TRBJ1-4, with D hard to call. Germline V gene sequence: CDR1 SEHNR, CDR2 FQNEAQ (reference sequence). The CDR3 contains 16 residues. V gave up 1 base and J gave up 6 bases, with 15 bases separating them. CDR3 loop: CASSLVGRRRDEKLFF. The CDR3 coding sequence is TGTGCCAGCAGCTTAGTTGGGCGCCGGCGGGATGAAAAACTGTTTTTT. The variable domain in full, completed from reference TRBV7-9 and TRBJ1-4, reads DTGVSQNPRHKITKRGQNVTFRCDPISEHNRLYWYRQTLGQGPEFLTYFQNEAQLEKSRLLSDRFSAERPKGSFSTLEIQRTEQGDSAMYLCASSLVGRRRDEKLFFGSGTQLSVL.

The chain uses TRBV29-1 and TRBJ2-3; D not certain. CDR1 SQVTM and CDR2 ANQGSEA come from the germline V gene. This CDR3 contains 12 residues. V lost 0 bases, J lost 7 bases, and 8 bases lay in between. CDR3 bases: TGCAGCGTTGAAGATGTGGGGTATACGCAGTATTTT. Translation gives CSVEDVGYTQYF.

J is TRBJ2-3 and V is TRBV10-3; possible D gene TRBD2, 6 bases. The CDR3 covers 15 residues. Trimming left V 4 bases short and J 4 bases short, with 15 bases between. Germline loops: CDR1 ENHRY, CDR2 SYGVKD. As DNA, the CDR3 is TGTGCCATCAGTGGGGGGGAGAAGTTTGCAGATACGCAGTATTTT. Protein sequence: CAISGGEKFADTQYF.

The chain is built from TRBV7-7 and TRBJ2-3, with 7 bases identical to TRBD2. J was trimmed by 1 base and V by 3 bases; bases with no gene match: 7. CDR3 size: 16 residues. Germline values: CDR1 SSHAT, CDR2 FNYEAQ (reference sequence). This chain's CDR3 is CASSFGAGVGTDTQYF. The CDR3 nucleotides are TGTGCCAGCAGCTTCGGTGCGGGGGTGGGCACAGATACGCAGTATTTT.

The V and J genes are TRBV6-5 and TRBJ1-2; 10 bases agree with TRBD1. V lost 6 bases and J lost 3; bases outside the gene matches: 10. Germline loops: CDR1 MNHEY, CDR2 SVGAGI. CDR3 length: 16 residues. The DNA of the CDR3 is TGTGCCAGCAGGCCCCTCGCCGGGACAGGGGACTATGGCTACACCTTC. This translates into CASRPLAGTGDYGYTF.

V and J are TRBV27 and TRBJ2-1, with D perhaps TRBD1 (5 bases). The CDR3 sequence is 15 residues long. In germline, CDR1 is MNHEY, CDR2 SMNVEV (reference sequence). The germline V and J ends were trimmed by 5 bases and 6 bases, with 17 bases remaining between them. CDR3 coding DNA: TGTGCCAGCAGTCGCGTCATGTCAGGGTTCAATGAGCAGTTCTTC. Translated, it gives CASSRVMSGFNEQFF.

V gene TRBV20-1 combines with J gene TRBJ2-7; possible D gene TRBD1, 5 bases. V was pared by 0 bases and J by 4 bases, with 16 bases between. CDR1 is DFQATT, CDR2 SNEGSKA, per germline (reference sequence). This CDR3 contains 15 residues. The CDR3 DNA is TGCAGTGCTAGAGATTGGACATACGCGCATTACGAGCAGTACTTC. This gives the protein CSARDWTYAHYEQYF.

The chain has TRBV21-1 and TRBJ2-5; the DNA was not compared with TRBD1, the D call given in the table. TRBV21-1 is flagged as a pseudogene. The CDR3 totals 15 residues. The chain's CDR3 is CASSIRQLKEETQYF. In DNA, the CDR3 is TGTGCCAGCAGCATACGACAGCTTAAGGAGGAGACCCAGTACTTC.

This clonotype was seen a handful of times. The chain employs TRBV28 and TRBJ2-5; TRBD2 is a possible D gene (6 bases). Looked up from germline, CDR1 is MDHEN and CDR2 is SYDVKM. The V and J ends lost 6 bases and 4 bases respectively, with 9 bases between them. The CDR3 totals 12 residues. CDR3 loop: CASRWRGETQYF. The CDR3 coding sequence is TGTGCCAGCAGGTGGAGGGGAGAGACCCAGTACTTC.

V gene TRBV29-1 combines with J gene TRBJ1-2, with D perhaps matching TRBD1 (6 bases). Per the germline V gene, CDR1 is SQVTM and CDR2 is ANQGSEA. V was cut by 5 bases and J by 8 bases, with 18 bases left in between. This CDR3 has 13 amino acids. The CDR3 spells CSVWAGEWGGYTF. CDR3 DNA: TGCAGCGTTTGGGCAGGGGAGTGGGGAGGCTACACCTTC. The full variable domain, rest sourced from reference TRBV29-1 and TRBJ1-2, is SAVISQKPSRDICQRGTSLTIQCQVDSQVTMMFWYRQQPGQSLTLIATANQGSEATYESGFVIDKFPISRPNLTFSTLTVSNMSPEDSSIYLCSVWAGEWGGYTFGSGTRLTVV.

This sequence joins TRBV7-3 and TRBJ2-3, with D possibly TRBD2 on 5 matching bases. The CDR3 sequence is 15 residues long. Germline CDR1 SGHTA, CDR2 FQGTGA. Trimming took off 3 bases at V and 2 bases at J, with 12 bases between the two ends. DNA of the CDR3: TGTGCCAGCAGCTTGGGCAGCGGCTTCACAGATACGCAGTATTTT. This translates into CASSLGSGFTDTQYF.

This clonotype was seen just once. The J gene is TRBJ2-1, the V gene TRBV24-1; 7 bases fit TRBD2. This CDR3 is 15 amino acids long. From germline, CDR1 is KGHDR and CDR2 SFDVKD. V was clipped by 9 bases and J by 2 bases; unmatched bases: 9. The CDR3 DNA reads TGTGCCACCGAGCCCCCGGGGGGTCCCTACAATGAGCAGTTCTTC. Translated: CATEPPGGPYNEQFF.

In this sample, this clonotype turned up once. This chain uses TRBV20-1 with TRBJ1-6; D unclear. CDR1 and CDR2 (germline): DFQATT, SNEGSKA (reference sequence). V was shortened by 3 bases and J by 7 bases, with 19 bases between the two germline ends. The CDR3 has 16 amino acids. CDR3 sequence (DNA): TGCAGTGCTAGTGGATCCAATGGGTATCAGAATTCACCCCTCCACTTT. Its translation: CSASGSNGYQNSPLHF.

As concerns this clonotype: One end of the junction does not line up with germline, which may come from a read error. J is TRBJ2-6 and V is TRBV12-3 or TRBV12-4; weak D call: TRBD1 (5 bases). The CDR3 sequence is 16 residues long. CDR3: CASSLASDSGANVPTF. CDR3 coding DNA: TGTGCCAGCAGTTTAGCTAGTGATTCTGGGGCCAACGTCCCGACTTTC.

The table lists this clonotype with many counts. The chain links TRBV28 to TRBJ1-2; D gene ambiguous. The V end was cut by 2 bases, the J end by 6 bases, with 7 bases between. CDR1 and CDR2 from the germline V gene are MDHEN and SYDVKM. This CDR3 spans 12 amino acids. The CDR3 region is CASSLGVHGYTF. The CDR3 nucleotides are TGTGCCAGCAGTTTAGGGGTGCATGGCTACACCTTC.

The chain couples TRBV29-1 to TRBJ2-1, with D possibly TRBD1 on 5 matching bases. V lost 3 bases, J lost 0 bases, and 6 bases lay in between. This CDR3 region has 13 residues. In germline, CDR1 is SQVTM, CDR2 ANQGSEA. CDR3 protein: CSVEQGSYNEQFF. The CDR3 nucleotides read TGCAGCGTTGAGCAGGGCTCCTACAATGAGCAGTTCTTC.

The chain joins TRBV9 to TRBJ2-1; D unclear. The V and J ends lost 0 bases and 11 bases respectively, with 15 bases between them. CDR1 is SGDLS and CDR2 is YYNGEE in the germline V gene. This CDR3 contains 14 residues. The CDR3, as DNA: TGTGCCAGCAGCGTAGCAGGAAGGGCAGAACAGCAGTTCTTC. Translated, it gives CASSVAGRAEQQFF. The whole variable domain, filled in from reference TRBV9 and TRBJ2-1, reads DSGVTQTPKHLITATGQRVTLRCSPRSGDLSVYWYQQSLDQGLQFLIQYYNGEERAKGNILERFSAQQFPDLHSELNLSSLELGDSALYFCASSVAGRAEQQFFGPGTRLTVL.

The chain combines TRBV13 with TRBJ2-5, with TRBD1 matching 9 bases. Germline lookup yields CDR1 PRHDT and CDR2 FYEKMQ (reference sequence). This CDR3 has 15 residues. The ends lost 3 bases at V and 4 bases at J; junction bases unmatched: 6. The CDR3 region has the DNA TGTGCCAGCAGCTTGAGACAGGGGGTTGCAGAGACCCAGTACTTC. Residues: CASSLRQGVAETQYF.